The 2 T cell receptor beta chains below all came from one sample that was sequenced in a study of blood T cell repertoires in COVID-19. Clones were read by immunoSEQ multiplex PCR, and TCRdb kept only the in-frame ones, dropping some. The repertoire includes around 100,000 clones, nearly 90% of them detected once, and roughly 3% sits in the top ten. Sequencing was done on a sample of peripheral blood. These receptors all stem from a man aged 45-65 years in a cohort sampled during active COVID-19.

A single count supports this clone. The chain employs TRBV20-1 and TRBJ2-7; D is undetermined. There are 11 residues in the CDR3. Trimming took 3 bases from V and 3 from J, leaving 6 bases between them. Germline V gene data show CDR1 as DFQATT and CDR2 as SNEGSKA (reference sequence). Here the CDR3 reads CSASRGYEQYV. CDR3 nucleotides: TGCAGTGCTAGTCGCGGCTACGAGCAGTACGTC.

The chain carries TRBV5-1 and TRBJ1-1; maybe TRBD1 (6 bases). V gave up 4 bases and J gave up 3 bases, with 16 bases separating them. The CDR3 contains 15 residues. Germline assignment: CDR1 SGHRS and CDR2 YFSETQ. The CDR3 loop is CASSPRDTSDTEAFF. The CDR3 nucleotides read TGCGCCAGCAGCCCCCGGGACACCTCGGACACTGAAGCTTTCTTT.